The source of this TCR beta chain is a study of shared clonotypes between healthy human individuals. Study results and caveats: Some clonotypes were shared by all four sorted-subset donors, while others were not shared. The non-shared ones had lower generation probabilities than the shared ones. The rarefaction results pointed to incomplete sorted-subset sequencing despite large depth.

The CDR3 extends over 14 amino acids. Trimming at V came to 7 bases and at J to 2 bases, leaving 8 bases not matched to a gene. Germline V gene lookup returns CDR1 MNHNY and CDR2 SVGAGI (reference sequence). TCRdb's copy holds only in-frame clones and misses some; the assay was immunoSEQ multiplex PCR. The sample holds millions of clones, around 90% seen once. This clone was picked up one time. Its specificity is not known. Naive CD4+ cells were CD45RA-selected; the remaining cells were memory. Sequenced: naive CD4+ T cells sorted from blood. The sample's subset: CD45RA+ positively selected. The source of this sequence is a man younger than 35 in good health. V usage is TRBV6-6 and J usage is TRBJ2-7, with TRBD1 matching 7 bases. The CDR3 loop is CASTSVTGPYEQYF. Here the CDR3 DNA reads TGTGCCAGCACCTCGGTGACAGGGCCCTACGAGCAGTACTTC.